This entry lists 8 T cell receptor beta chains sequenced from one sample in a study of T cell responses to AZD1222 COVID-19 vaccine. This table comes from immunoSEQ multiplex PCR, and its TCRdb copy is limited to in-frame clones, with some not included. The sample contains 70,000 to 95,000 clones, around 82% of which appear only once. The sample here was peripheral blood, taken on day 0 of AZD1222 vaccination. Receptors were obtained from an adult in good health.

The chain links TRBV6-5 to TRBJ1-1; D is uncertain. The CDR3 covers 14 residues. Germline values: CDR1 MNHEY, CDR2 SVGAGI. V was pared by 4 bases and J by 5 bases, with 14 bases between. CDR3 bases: TGTGCCAGCAGTTTCGACGGCGTGGAGACTGAAGCTTTCTTT. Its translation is CASSFDGVETEAFF.

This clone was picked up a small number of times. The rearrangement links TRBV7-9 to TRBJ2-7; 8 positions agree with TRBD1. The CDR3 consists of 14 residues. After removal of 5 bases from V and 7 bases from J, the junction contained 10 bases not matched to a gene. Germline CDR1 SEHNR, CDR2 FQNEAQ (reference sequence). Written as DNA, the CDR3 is TGTGCCAGCAGCCCAGGGACAGGCCAAGAGGAGCAGTACTTC. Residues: CASSPGTGQEEQYF.

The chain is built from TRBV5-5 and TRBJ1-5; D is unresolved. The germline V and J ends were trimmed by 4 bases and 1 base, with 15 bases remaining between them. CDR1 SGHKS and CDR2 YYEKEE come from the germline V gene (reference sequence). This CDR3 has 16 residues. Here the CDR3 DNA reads TGTGCCAGCAGCCCCTTACCCGGTGGGAGCAATCAGCCCCAGCATTTT. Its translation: CASSPLPGGSNQPQHF.

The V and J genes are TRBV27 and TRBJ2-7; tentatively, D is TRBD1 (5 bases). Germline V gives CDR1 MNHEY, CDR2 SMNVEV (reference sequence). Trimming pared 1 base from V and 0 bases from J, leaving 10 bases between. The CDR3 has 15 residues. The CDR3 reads CASSLFSDSSYEQYF. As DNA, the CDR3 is TGTGCCAGCAGTTTATTCAGCGACAGCTCCTACGAGCAGTACTTC.

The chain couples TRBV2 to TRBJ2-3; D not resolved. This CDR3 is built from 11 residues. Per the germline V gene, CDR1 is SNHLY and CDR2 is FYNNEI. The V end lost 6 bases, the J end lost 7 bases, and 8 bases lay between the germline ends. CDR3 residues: CASRERYTQYF. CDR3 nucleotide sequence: TGTGCCAGCAGGGAACGGTATACGCAGTATTTT. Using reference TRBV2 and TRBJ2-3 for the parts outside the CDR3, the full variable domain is EPEVTQTPSHQVTQMGQEVILRCVPISNHLYFYWYRQILGQKVEFLVSFYNNEISEKSEIFDDQFSVERPDGSNFTLKIRSTKLEDSAMYFCASRERYTQYFGPGTRLTVL.

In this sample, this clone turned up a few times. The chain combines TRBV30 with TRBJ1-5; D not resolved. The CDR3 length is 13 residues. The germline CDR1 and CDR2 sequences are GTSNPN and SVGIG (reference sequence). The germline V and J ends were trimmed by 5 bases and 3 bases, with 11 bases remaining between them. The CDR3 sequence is CAWGNADNQPQHF. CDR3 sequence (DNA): TGTGCCTGGGGTAACGCCGACAATCAGCCCCAGCATTTT.

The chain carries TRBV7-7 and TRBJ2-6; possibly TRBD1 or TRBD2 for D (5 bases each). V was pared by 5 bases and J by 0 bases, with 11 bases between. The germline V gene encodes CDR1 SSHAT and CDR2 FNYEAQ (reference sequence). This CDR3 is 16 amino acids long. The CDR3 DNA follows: TGTGCCAGCAGCCCGGGACGTTCCTCTGGGGCCAACGTCCTGACTTTC. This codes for CASSPGRSSGANVLTF.

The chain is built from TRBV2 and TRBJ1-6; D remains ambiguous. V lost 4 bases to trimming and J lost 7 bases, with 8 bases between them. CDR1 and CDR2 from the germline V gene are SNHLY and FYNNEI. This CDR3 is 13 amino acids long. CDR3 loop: CASSVGSNSPLHF. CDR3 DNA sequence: TGTGCCAGCAGTGTAGGGTCGAATTCACCCCTCCACTTT.